Listed below are T cell receptor beta chains from one sample, sequenced in a study of blood T cell repertoires in COVID-19. Only in-frame clones appear in the TCRdb table, and some are missing; sequencing was by immunoSEQ multiplex PCR. The profile shows about 150,000 clones, approximately 81% of them singletons. The sample taken for sequencing was peripheral blood. The receptor set was obtained from a human donor in a cohort sampled during active COVID-19. The CDR3 runs from the conserved cysteine through the conserved F or W. The D gene is left open where the match is weak. Rows give clone size only sometimes, using once, few, many, or a class for an expanded clone.

clone size	V gene	J gene	D gene	CDR3 DNA	CDR3 protein
-	TRBV9	TRBJ2-2	-	TGTGCCAGCAGCCCCCGACTAGGCACCGGGGAGCTGTTTTTT	CASSPRLGTGELFF
few	TRBV2	TRBJ1-5	-	TGTGCCAGCAGTGAAGCGCTTAGGCAGGGATATCAGCCCCAGCATTTT	CASSEALRQGYQPQHF
few	TRBV5-1	TRBJ2-7	TRBD1	TGCGCCAGCAGCTTAGGGCAGGGGGCCTCCTACGAGCAGTACTTC	CASSLGQGASYEQYF
-	TRBV4-1	TRBJ1-1	-	TGCGCCAGCAGCCGGACAGAAAACACAATGAACACTGAAGCTTTCTTT	CASSRTENTMNTEAFF
-	TRBV28	TRBJ1-2	TRBD1	TGTGCCAGCAGTCCAACCCCCGACAGGGCGATAGGTGGCTACACCTTC	CASSPTPDRAIGGYTF
-	TRBV30	TRBJ1-1	-	TGTGCCTGGATGTATGGCTACACTGAAGCTTTCTTT	CAWMYGYTEAFF
once	TRBV28	TRBJ1-5	-	TGTGCCAGCAGTTTTGAACCGAGGGGCAATCAGCCCCAGCATTTT	CASSFEPRGNQPQHF
-	TRBV6-2/TRBV6-3	TRBJ1-5	TRBD1	TGTGCCAGCACCTACTCCGGGACAGTGGAAAAGCCCCAGCATTTT	CASTYSGTVEKPQHF
-	TRBV3-1/TRBV3-2	TRBJ2-3	-	TGTGCCAGCAGCCCTCGAGGGGGGGCAGATACGCAGTATTTT	CASSPRGGADTQYF
-	TRBV11-3	TRBJ2-3	-	TGTGCCAGCGGGTCCTATGCGGGGGCCTCGCAGTATTTT	CASGSYAGASQYF
-	TRBV18	TRBJ2-3	TRBD1	TGTGCCAGCTCACCACGGACGGGACAGAACACAGATACGCAGTATTTT	CASSPRTGQNTDTQYF
-	TRBV20-1	TRBJ2-7	-	TGCAGTGCTAGTTCGACTAACGCCTACGAGCAGTACTTC	CSASSTNAYEQYF
-	TRBV20-1	TRBJ1-1	-	TGCAGTGCTATTGGCCCAATGGAAGCTTTCTTT	CSAIGPMEAFF
-	TRBV19	TRBJ2-2	TRBD1	TGTGCCAGTAGTATTGGGACAGGGAACACCGGGGAGCTGTTTTTT	CASSIGTGNTGELFF
-	TRBV6-2/TRBV6-3	TRBJ2-1	TRBD1	TGTGCCAGCAGTCGTCGACAGGGGGTCTACAATGAGCAGTTCTTC	CASSRRQGVYNEQFF
-	TRBV7-8	TRBJ2-7	-	TGTGCCAGCAGACTGGAGTTTGGGTCCTACGAGCAGTACTTC	CASRLEFGSYEQYF
-	TRBV7-2	TRBJ2-1	TRBD2	TGTGCCAGCAGCCCGGCCGGGGGGTCTAATGAGCAGTTCTTC	CASSPAGGSNEQFF
few	TRBV19	TRBJ2-1	-	TGTGCCACCAAATACACAGGGCTCTCCTACAATGAGCAGTTCTTC	CATKYTGLSYNEQFF
few	TRBV11-3	TRBJ2-6	-	TGTGCCAGCAGCTCGGGAGCGGGGGCCAACGTCCTGACTTTC	CASSSGAGANVLTF
-	TRBV6-6	TRBJ1-2	TRBD1	TGTGCCAGCAGTTACCCTACAGGGGGCGGTGGCTATGGCTACACCTTC	CASSYPTGGGGYGYTF
-	TRBV27	TRBJ2-7	-	TGTGCCAGCAGTGGGGGGGCCGAGCAGTACTTC	CASSGGAEQYF
-	TRBV28	TRBJ2-4	TRBD1	TGTGCCAGCAGCTCGGGACAGACCAAAAACATTCAGTACTTC	CASSSGQTKNIQYF
-	TRBV9	TRBJ1-1	-	TGTGCCAGCAGCGCTCTGACAACTGGTGAAGCTTTCTTT	CASSALTTGEAFF
-	TRBV5-1	TRBJ2-5	-	TGCGCCAGCAGCTTGGACTACCAAGAGACCCAGTACTTC	CASSLDYQETQYF
-	TRBV20-1	TRBJ1-2	-	TGCAGTGCTAGTGCGGTGTGGGGCTACACCTTC	CSASAVWGYTF
-	TRBV7-9	TRBJ1-5	TRBD1	TGTGCCAGCAGCTCCAGGGACAGGGTACTGCATTTT	CASSSRDRVLHF
-	TRBV27	TRBJ1-3	TRBD1	TGTGCCAGCAGTTTGACAGGGGGTGGAAACACCATATATTTT	CASSLTGGGNTIYF
few	TRBV5-6	TRBJ1-2	TRBD1	TGTGCCAGCAGCAGAGGACAGGGGAGGGACTATGGCTACACCTTC	CASSRGQGRDYGYTF
-	TRBV5-1	TRBJ1-1	-	TGCGCCAGCAGCTTGGGACAGCAACCTGAAGCTTTCTTT	CASSLGQQPEAFF
-	TRBV28	TRBJ2-2	TRBD1	TGTGCCAGCAGTTCCTCAGGGGGCGCAACCGGGGAGCTGTTTTTT	CASSSSGGATGELFF
-	TRBV5-6	TRBJ1-3	TRBD1	TGTGCCAGCAGCTTTGGACAGGGGGCGCGTGGAAACACCATATATTTT	CASSFGQGARGNTIYF
-	TRBV11-2	TRBJ1-2	TRBD1	TGTGCCAGCAGCTCCTTCCCGGGACAGGGGACCGGCTACACCTTC	CASSSFPGQGTGYTF
-	TRBV4-1	TRBJ1-6	-	TGCGCCAGCAGCCCGATTCGGACAGCCGATTCACCCCTCCACTTT	CASSPIRTADSPLHF
-	TRBV30	TRBJ2-5	-	TGTGCCTGTGGGGGGAGGCGGGCGCCGGCCCAGTACTTC	CACGGRRAPAQYF
-	TRBV19	TRBJ2-5	-	TGTGCCAGTAGTATAGATAGGCTAGCAGACTCCCAAGAGACCCAGTACTTC	CASSIDRLADSQETQYF
-	TRBV7-2	TRBJ2-2	TRBD2	TGTGCCAGCAGCTCTCTAGCGGGGGTTACCGGGGAGCTGTTTTTT	CASSSLAGVTGELFF
-	TRBV6-2/TRBV6-3	TRBJ1-2	-	TGTGCCAGCAGTAACGCCGCAGGGGACTATGGCTACACCTTC	CASSNAAGDYGYTF
-	TRBV5-1	TRBJ2-7	TRBD1	TGCGCCAGCAGCACCCCCGGGACAGCGTACGAGCAGTACTTC	CASSTPGTAYEQYF
-	TRBV7-2	TRBJ1-3	-	TGTGCCAGCAGCTTAGTTGTCCAGGGTACTGGAAACACCATATATTTT	CASSLVVQGTGNTIYF
-	TRBV2	TRBJ2-1	-	TGTGCCAGCAGTGACCGGAGGCAAGGCAATGAGCAGTTCTTC	CASSDRRQGNEQFF
-	TRBV19	TRBJ2-5	TRBD2	TGTGCCAGTAGTGCCTGGACTAGTGCCCAAGAGACCCAGTACTTC	CASSAWTSAQETQYF
-	TRBV14	TRBJ1-5	-	TGTGCCAGCAGTCGGACGGAAGGGGGATATCAGCCCCAGCATTTT	CASSRTEGGYQPQHF
-	TRBV6-2/TRBV6-3	TRBJ2-3	TRBD2	TGTGCCAGCAGTTACACCCGACTAGCGGGGGACCCCACAGATACGCAGTATTTT	CASSYTRLAGDPTDTQYF
-	TRBV5-6	TRBJ1-4	TRBD1	TGTGCCAGCAGCTCACCGGGACAGGGGGTTCAGGAACTGTTTTTT	CASSSPGQGVQELFF
-	TRBV28	TRBJ2-1	TRBD2	TGTGCCAGCACCCCTCTAGCGGGCGGAGAGAATGAGCAGTTCTTC	CASTPLAGGENEQFF
-	TRBV19	TRBJ2-4	TRBD1	TGTGCCAGTAGTACCCGGACAGGGACAGCCAAAAACATTCAGTACTTC	CASSTRTGTAKNIQYF
-	TRBV18	TRBJ1-1	-	TGTGCCAGCTCACCGGCCGGGACACTTACCATCCACACTGAAGCTTTCTTT	CASSPAGTLTIHTEAFF
-	TRBV21-1	TRBJ2-7	-	TGTGCCAGCAGCCCCGGGACAGGACATCGCTACGAGCAGTACTTC	CASSPGTGHRYEQYF